These 4 T cell receptor beta chains were sequenced from one sample in a study of neoadjuvant anti-PD-1 for oral cavity cancer. The assay was immunoSEQ multiplex PCR, and TCRdb's table has in-frame clones only and misses some. The sample yields 20,000 to 30,000 clones, 27% seen once. This sample's time point: after neoadjuvant nivolumab, at surgical resection. The input for sequencing was tumor tissue, taken after nivolumab (anti-PD-1) treatment. Every receptor here comes from a person aged 35 to 85 with oral cavity squamous cell carcinoma.

The chain uses TRBV28 and TRBJ1-3, with TRBD1 identical over 9 bases. The CDR3 is 16 amino acids. V was pared by 1 base and J by 4 bases, with 5 bases of the junction left unmatched. Germline CDR1 and CDR2: MDHEN and SYDVKM. This CDR3 reads CASSLSDRGSGNTIYF. In DNA form, the CDR3 reads TGTGCCAGCAGTTTATCCGACAGGGGGTCGGGAAACACCATATATTTT.

The chain couples TRBV5-1 to TRBJ2-1; TRBD2 agrees at 14 bases. CDR3 length equals 16 residues. The germline V gene encodes CDR1 SGHRS and CDR2 YFSETQ. The junction had 10 bases not matched to a gene; V was cut back by 5 bases and J by 9 bases. Written as DNA, the CDR3 is TGCGCCAGCAGGCAACTGACTAGCGGGGGGGAAGGTGAGCAGTTCTTC. Its protein product is CASRQLTSGGEGEQFF.

The rearrangement joins TRBV5-1 to TRBJ1-1; possible D gene TRBD1, 6 bases. Germline V gene sequence: CDR1 SGHRS, CDR2 YFSETQ. This CDR3 contains 13 residues. Deletions cut 3 bases from V and 2 bases from J, with 8 bases between. CDR3 protein: CASSWGQNTEAFF. CDR3 nucleotide sequence: TGCGCCAGCAGCTGGGGACAAAACACTGAAGCTTTCTTT.

The chain links TRBV7-3 to TRBJ2-2; no firm D call. V was cut by 5 bases and J by 2 bases, with 3 bases left in between. The CDR3 spans 12 residues. From germline, CDR1 is SGHTA and CDR2 FQGTGA. Here the CDR3 reads CASSPNTGELFF. CDR3 nucleotide sequence: TGTGCCAGCAGCCCCAACACCGGGGAGCTGTTTTTT.